These 8 T cell receptor beta chains originate from one sample sequenced in a study of blood T cell repertoires in COVID-19. Assay: immunoSEQ multiplex PCR; the TCRdb copy retains only in-frame clones and omits some. The profile covers a few hundred thousand clones, with 89% appearing a single time and roughly a tenth taken by the ten largest. Material: PBMCs or T cells enriched from blood (not recorded which). The receptors here all came from a woman aged 40 to 50 who had recovered from COVID-19.

This clone was found once. The chain has TRBV7-9 and TRBJ1-5; D remains unclear. V dropped 1 base and J dropped 4 bases, with 11 bases sitting between them. CDR1 SEHNR and CDR2 FQNEAQ come from the germline V gene (reference sequence). The CDR3 extends over 15 amino acids. Here the CDR3 DNA reads TGTGCCAGCAGCTTAGGAGGGCAGATAAATCAGCCCCAGCATTTT. This gives the protein CASSLGGQINQPQHF.

The genes are TRBV5-4 and TRBJ2-7, with 8 bases aligning to TRBD1. The length of the CDR3 is 14 residues. Looked up from germline, CDR1 is SGHNT and CDR2 is YYREEE (reference sequence). The V gene end was trimmed by 4 bases and the J gene end by 2 bases; junction bases not matched to a gene: 5. The CDR3 spells CASSRGQGPYEQYF. CDR3 DNA: TGTGCCAGCAGCCGCGGACAGGGCCCCTACGAGCAGTACTTC.

The chain has TRBV6-6 and TRBJ2-7; TRBD1 is a possible D gene (6 bases). This CDR3 has 14 amino acids. V was shortened by 0 bases and J by 7 bases, with 13 bases between the two germline ends. The germline V gene has CDR1 MNHNY and CDR2 SVGAGI (reference sequence). The CDR3 region has the DNA TGTGCCAGCAGTTACTCGGGGAACAGGGTGGAGCAGTACTTC. Encoded protein: CASSYSGNRVEQYF.

The chain links TRBV7-2 to TRBJ1-6; D call uncertain. The ends were cut back, 3 bases at V and 0 bases at J, with 9 bases in the middle. Germline V gene data show CDR1 as SGHTA and CDR2 as FQGNSA. The CDR3 spans 16 residues. The DNA for the CDR3 is TGTGCCAGCAGCTTTGTCTCTAGCTCCTATAATTCACCCCTCCACTTT. This gives the protein CASSFVSSSYNSPLHF. Drawing the rest from reference TRBV7-2 and TRBJ1-6, the complete variable domain is GAGVSQSPSNKVTEKGKDVELRCDPISGHTALYWYRQSLGQGLEFLIYFQGNSAPDKSGLPSDRFSAERTGGSVSTLTIQRTQQEDSAVYLCASSFVSSSYNSPLHFGNGTRLTVT.

The chain has TRBV5-1 and TRBJ2-5; 15 nucleotides line up with TRBD2. From germline, CDR1 is SGHRS and CDR2 YFSETQ. Unmatched junction bases numbered 6, after V lost 4 bases and J lost 5 bases. CDR3 length equals 16 residues. Here the CDR3 reads CASSLGLAGGGETQYF. The CDR3 DNA reads TGCGCCAGCAGCCTGGGACTAGCGGGAGGAGGGGAGACCCAGTACTTC.

The sample holds one count of this clone. V gene TRBV4-2 combines with J gene TRBJ2-1; D possibly corresponds to TRBD2 (6 bases). The CDR3 sequence is 15 residues long. V was pared by 0 bases and J by 7 bases, with 13 bases between. The germline gives CDR1 LGHNA, CDR2 YNFKEQ. In DNA form, the CDR3 reads TGTGCCAGCAGCCAAGATCCCGGGACTTCGAATGAGCAGTTCTTC. This translates into CASSQDPGTSNEQFF.

This chain joins TRBV29-1 and TRBJ2-3; D possibly corresponds to TRBD2 (6 bases). CDR3 length: 15 residues. The V and J ends lost 4 bases and 0 bases respectively, with 14 bases between them. Germline V gene lookup returns CDR1 SQVTM and CDR2 ANQGSEA. The CDR3 here is CSVAPWEASTDTQYF. CDR3 DNA sequence: TGCAGCGTTGCCCCGTGGGAGGCGAGCACAGATACGCAGTATTTT.

The chain carries TRBV11-2 and TRBJ2-7; D uncertain. The CDR3 totals 13 residues. V was shortened by 4 bases and J by 3 bases, with 10 bases between the two germline ends. Germline-derived CDR1 and CDR2 are SGHAT and FQNNGV. CDR3 DNA: TGTGCCAGCAGCTCCTCTGACTTCTACGAGCAGTACTTC. Its translation is CASSSSDFYEQYF.